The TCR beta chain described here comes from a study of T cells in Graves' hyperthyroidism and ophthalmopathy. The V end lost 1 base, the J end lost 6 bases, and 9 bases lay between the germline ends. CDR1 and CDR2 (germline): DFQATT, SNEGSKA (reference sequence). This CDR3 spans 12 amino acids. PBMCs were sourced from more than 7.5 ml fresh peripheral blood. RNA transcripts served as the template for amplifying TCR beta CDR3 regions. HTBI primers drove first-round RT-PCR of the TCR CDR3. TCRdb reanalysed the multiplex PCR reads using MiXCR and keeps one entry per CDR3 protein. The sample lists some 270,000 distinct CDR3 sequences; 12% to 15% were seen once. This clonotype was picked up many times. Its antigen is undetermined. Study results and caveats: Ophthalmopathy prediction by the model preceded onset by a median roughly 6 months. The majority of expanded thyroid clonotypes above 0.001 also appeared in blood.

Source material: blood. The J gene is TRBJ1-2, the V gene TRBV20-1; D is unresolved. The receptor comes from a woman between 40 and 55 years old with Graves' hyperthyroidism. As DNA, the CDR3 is TGCAGTGCTAGAGCCCCTGATGATGGCTACACCTTC. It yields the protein CSARAPDDGYTF.